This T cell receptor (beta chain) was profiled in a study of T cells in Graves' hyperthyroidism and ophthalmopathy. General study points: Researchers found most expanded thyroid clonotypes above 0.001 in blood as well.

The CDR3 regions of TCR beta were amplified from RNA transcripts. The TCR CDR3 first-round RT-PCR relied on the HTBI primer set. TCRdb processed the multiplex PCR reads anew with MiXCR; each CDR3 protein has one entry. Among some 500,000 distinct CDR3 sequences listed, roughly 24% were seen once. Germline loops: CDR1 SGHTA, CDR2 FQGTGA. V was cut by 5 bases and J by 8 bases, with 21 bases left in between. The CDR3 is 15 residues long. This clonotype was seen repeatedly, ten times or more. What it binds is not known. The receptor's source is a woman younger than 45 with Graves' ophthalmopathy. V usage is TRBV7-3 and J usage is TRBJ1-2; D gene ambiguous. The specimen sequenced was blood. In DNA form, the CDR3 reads TGTGCCAGCAGCCAAAAACCGGACCCAACTCCCGGCTACACCTTC. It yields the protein CASSQKPDPTPGYTF. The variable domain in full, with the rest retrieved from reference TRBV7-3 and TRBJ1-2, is GAGVSQTPSNKVTEKGKYVELRCDPISGHTALYWYRQSLGQGPEFLIYFQGTGAADDSGLPNDRFFAVRPEGSVSTLKIQRTERGDSAVYLCASSQKPDPTPGYTFGSGTRLTVV.